This T cell receptor beta chain was documented in a study of T cell changes during pregnancy in multiple sclerosis. With 5 bases clipped from V and 4 bases from J, the junction kept 7 bases outside the gene matches. Germline lookup yields CDR1 PRHDT and CDR2 FYEKMQ (reference sequence). This CDR3 region has 17 residues. This clone appeared a single time. Here immunoSEQ multiplex PCR was the method, and the copy in TCRdb shows in-frame clones only, minus some. The table shows tens of thousands of clones, with around 90% occurring only once. The TCR sequence derives from a female donor in good health, enrolled as a control in a pregnancy study. V usage is TRBV13 and J usage is TRBJ2-5; 16 nucleotides line up with TRBD2. The specimen comprised CD4+ T cells from peripheral blood mononuclear cells, sampled in the third trimester of pregnancy. In DNA form, the CDR3 reads TGTGCCAGCAGCGCGGGACTAGCGGGAGGGCCGTTAGAGACCCAGTACTTC. Amino acid sequence: CASSAGLAGGPLETQYF.